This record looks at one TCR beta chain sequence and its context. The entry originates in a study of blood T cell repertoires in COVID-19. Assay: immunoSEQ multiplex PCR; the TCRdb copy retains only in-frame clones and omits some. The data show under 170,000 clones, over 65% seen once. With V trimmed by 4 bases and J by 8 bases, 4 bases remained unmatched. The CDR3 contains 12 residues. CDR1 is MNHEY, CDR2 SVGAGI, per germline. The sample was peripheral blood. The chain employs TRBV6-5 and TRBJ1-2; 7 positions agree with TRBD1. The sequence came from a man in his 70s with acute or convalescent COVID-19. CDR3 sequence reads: CASSSTGLGYTF. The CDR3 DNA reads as TGTGCCAGCAGTTCGACAGGGCTCGGCTACACCTTC.